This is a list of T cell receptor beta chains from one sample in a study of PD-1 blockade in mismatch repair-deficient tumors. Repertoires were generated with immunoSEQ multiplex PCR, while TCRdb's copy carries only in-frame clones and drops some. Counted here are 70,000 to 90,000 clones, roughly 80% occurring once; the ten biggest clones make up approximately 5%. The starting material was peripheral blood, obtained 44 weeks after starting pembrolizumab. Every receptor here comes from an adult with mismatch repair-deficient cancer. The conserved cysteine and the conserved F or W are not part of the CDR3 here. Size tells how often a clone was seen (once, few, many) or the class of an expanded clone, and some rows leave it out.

CDR3 protein: ASSLAGTSRYSYNEQF; clone size: few; V gene: TRBV5-8
CDR3 protein: ASSYSGTSGYNEQF; clone size: NA; V gene: TRBV6-5
CDR3 protein: ASSYLQGETEAF; clone size: NA; V gene: TRBV6-5
CDR3 protein: ASSSTGRLTNEKLF; clone size: once; V gene: TRBV5-1
CDR3 protein: SVTTGLANEQF; clone size: NA; V gene: TRBV29-1
CDR3 protein: ASSPGFTGELF; clone size: NA; V gene: TRBV11-2
CDR3 protein: ASTLSREAYNEQF; clone size: NA; V gene: TRBV7-9
CDR3 protein: ASSLILLPDTQY; clone size: NA; V gene: TRBV5-6
CDR3 protein: ASISGDGNYGYT; clone size: NA; V gene: TRBV6-1
CDR3 protein: SVIWQDSYEQY; clone size: NA; V gene: TRBV29-1
CDR3 protein: ASSFYPLWEDTQY; clone size: NA; V gene: TRBV7-9
CDR3 protein: ASHPPQGGYNEQF; clone size: NA; V gene: TRBV9
CDR3 protein: ASSFELVSYEQY; clone size: NA; V gene: TRBV7-2
CDR3 protein: ASSERGVDTQY; clone size: NA; V gene: TRBV25-1
CDR3 protein: ASSTNKYSSMNTEAF; clone size: NA; V gene: TRBV19
CDR3 protein: ASRKLETQY; clone size: NA; V gene: TRBV7-9
CDR3 protein: ASSAETLNRGQAEAF; clone size: few; V gene: TRBV7-8
CDR3 protein: ASSKGTSGTPGEQF; clone size: NA; V gene: TRBV7-3
CDR3 protein: ASSMGGKSTEAF; clone size: NA; V gene: TRBV19
CDR3 protein: ASSIDPREGNTIY; clone size: NA; V gene: TRBV19
CDR3 protein: ASMGVGSSYEQY; clone size: NA; V gene: TRBV6-6
CDR3 protein: ASSLTPSGPYNEQF; clone size: once; V gene: TRBV18
CDR3 protein: ASSYGRGLGFTEAF; clone size: NA; V gene: TRBV6-5
CDR3 protein: ASSKRTEVAEKLF; clone size: NA; V gene: TRBV21-1
CDR3 protein: ASSGAGGNTGELF; clone size: NA; V gene: TRBV9
CDR3 protein: ASSQDGTSGRLDTQY; clone size: once; V gene: TRBV4-1
CDR3 protein: ASSYRTSTYEQF; clone size: once; V gene: TRBV7-6
CDR3 protein: ASSLTSGYYEQY; clone size: NA; V gene: TRBV7-2
CDR3 protein: AWSRGLGGELF; clone size: once; V gene: TRBV30
CDR3 protein: ASSSPTLAYNEQF; clone size: NA; V gene: TRBV7-3
CDR3 protein: ASSGRQGMNTEAF; clone size: NA; V gene: TRBV7-8
CDR3 protein: ASSLERGEQF; clone size: NA; V gene: TRBV7-7
CDR3 protein: ASRSNTGELF; clone size: NA; V gene: TRBV6-9
CDR3 protein: ASSTIRAGGAEQF; clone size: NA; V gene: TRBV19
CDR3 protein: ASSRGGTGNTIY; clone size: NA; V gene: TRBV18
CDR3 protein: ASSSFRTGEYEQY; clone size: NA; V gene: TRBV6-5
CDR3 protein: ASSSITRQMNTEAF; clone size: NA; V gene: TRBV6-5